The 2 T cell receptor beta chains given below trace back to one sample, sequenced in a study of blood T cell repertoires in COVID-19. TCRdb's copy holds only in-frame clones and misses some; the assay was immunoSEQ multiplex PCR. The table shows 230,000 or so clones, with 84% occurring only once. The sample comprised peripheral blood. These receptors came from a woman in her forties who had recovered from COVID-19.

The rearrangement joins TRBV10-2 to TRBJ1-6; D remains unclear. The CDR3 sequence is 13 residues long. The V end lost 5 bases, the J end lost 7 bases, and 9 bases lay between the germline ends. Germline loops: CDR1 WSHSY, CDR2 SAAADI. The CDR3 spells CASSRRENSPLHF. In nucleotides, the CDR3 is TGCGCCAGCAGTCGACGGGAGAATTCACCCCTCCACTTT.

This clone was recorded a few times. The chain couples TRBV11-2 to TRBJ1-2; 9 bases agree with TRBD1. The J segment lost 4 bases and the V segment lost 7 bases, leaving 10 bases of the junction unmatched. Germline loops: CDR1 SGHAT, CDR2 FQNNGV. This CDR3 contains 15 residues. DNA of the CDR3: TGTGCCAGCACCCTAACCACAGGGGGCCCCTATGGCTACACCTTC. Translated: CASTLTTGGPYGYTF.